This T cell receptor beta chain emerged from a study of shared clonotypes between healthy human individuals. Measured with immunoSEQ multiplex PCR; TCRdb has only the in-frame clones, and not every one. The data show 2 million to 3 million clones, about 92% seen once. The CDR3 has 15 amino acids. Germline CDR1 reads SGHVS; CDR2 reads FNYEAQ. J gave up 3 bases and V 5 bases, and 5 bases lay outside the gene matches. The source of this sequence is a man younger than 35 in good health. The J gene is TRBJ2-3, the V gene TRBV7-6; 10 positions agree with TRBD1. Input material: naive CD4+ T cells sorted from blood. The subset here: CD45RA+ positively selected. This CDR3 is CASSKDRGNTDTQYF. The DNA of the CDR3 is TGTGCCAGCAGCAAGGACAGGGGGAATACAGATACGCAGTATTTT.